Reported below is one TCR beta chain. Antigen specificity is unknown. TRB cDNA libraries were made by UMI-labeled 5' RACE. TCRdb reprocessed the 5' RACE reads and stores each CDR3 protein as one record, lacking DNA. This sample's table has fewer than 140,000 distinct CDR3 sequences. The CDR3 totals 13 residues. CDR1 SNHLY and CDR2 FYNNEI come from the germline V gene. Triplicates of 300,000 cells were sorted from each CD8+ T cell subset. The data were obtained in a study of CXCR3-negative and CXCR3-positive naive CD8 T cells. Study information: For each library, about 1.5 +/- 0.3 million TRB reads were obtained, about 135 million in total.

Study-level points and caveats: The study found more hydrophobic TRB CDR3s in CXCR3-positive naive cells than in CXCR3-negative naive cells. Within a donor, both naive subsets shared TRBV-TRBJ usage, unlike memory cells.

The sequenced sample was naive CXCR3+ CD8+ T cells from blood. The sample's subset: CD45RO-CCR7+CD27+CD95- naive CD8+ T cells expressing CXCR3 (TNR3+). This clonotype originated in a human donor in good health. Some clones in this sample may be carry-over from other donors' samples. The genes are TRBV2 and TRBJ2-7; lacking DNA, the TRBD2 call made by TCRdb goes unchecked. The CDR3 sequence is CAGTGVLMDEQYF. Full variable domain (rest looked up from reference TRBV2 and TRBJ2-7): EPEVTQTPSHQVTQMGQEVILRCVPISNHLYFYWYRQILGQKVEFLVSFYNNEISEKSEIFDDQFSVERPDGSNFTLKIRSTKLEDSAMYFCAGTGVLMDEQYFGPGTRLTVT.